These 2 T cell receptor beta chains were sequenced from one sample in a study of T cells in Graves' hyperthyroidism and ophthalmopathy. Amplification targeted TCR beta CDR3 regions from RNA transcripts. First-round RT-PCR with HTBI primers amplified the TCR CDR3 region. TCRdb fed the multiplex PCR reads into MiXCR, producing one record per CDR3 protein. The sample contains hundreds of thousands of distinct CDR3 sequences, more than 15% of which appear only once. The sequenced material came from blood. Receptor source: a woman aged 40 to 55 with Graves' ophthalmopathy.

In its sample, this clonotype was seen a few times. This chain connects TRBV6-1 to TRBJ1-5; 9 nucleotides match TRBD1. The CDR3 is made up of 17 amino acids. V shed 6 bases and J 5 bases; nucleotides not matched to a gene: 14. Germline V gene lookup returns CDR1 MNHNS and CDR2 SASEGT. CDR3 sequence (DNA): TGTGCCAGCAGCTCCGGGACAGGGCTTCTATTGGATCAGCCCCAGCATTTT. Its protein is CASSSGTGLLLDQPQHF.

This clonotype showed up many times. V and J are TRBV2 and TRBJ1-5; D gene unclear. V was cut by 6 bases and J by 3 bases, with 15 bases left in between. The germline V gene encodes CDR1 SNHLY and CDR2 FYNNEI. The CDR3 contains 15 residues. CDR3 region: CASRGPAGNNQPQHF. The CDR3 DNA reads as TGTGCCAGCAGAGGCCCGGCCGGGAACAATCAGCCCCAGCATTTT.